Here is one T cell receptor (beta chain) with its context. What it binds is unknown. These data originate in a study of lymphopenia after photon versus proton radiotherapy. Points from the study as a whole: Relative stability marked proton patients; photon patients lost diversity and naive cells.

This CDR3 has 15 amino acids. The ends lost 0 bases at V and 5 bases at J; junction bases unmatched: 7. Germline loops: CDR1 SGHRS, CDR2 YFSETQ. Assay used: immunoSEQ multiplex PCR; TCRdb lists only in-frame clones, some missing. The table shows 37,000 or so clones, with around 84% occurring only once. This TCR was recovered from a woman aged 65 to 85 with pancreatic cancer. Some clones in this sample may be carry-over from other donors' samples. This sequence joins TRBV5-1 and TRBJ1-2, with TRBD1 matching 7 bases. This specimen was peripheral blood, taken from a patient treated with proton-based radiotherapy. The CDR3 loop is CASSLGQGAEYGYTF. CDR3 in DNA: TGCGCCAGCAGCTTGGGACAGGGCGCCGAATATGGCTACACCTTC.